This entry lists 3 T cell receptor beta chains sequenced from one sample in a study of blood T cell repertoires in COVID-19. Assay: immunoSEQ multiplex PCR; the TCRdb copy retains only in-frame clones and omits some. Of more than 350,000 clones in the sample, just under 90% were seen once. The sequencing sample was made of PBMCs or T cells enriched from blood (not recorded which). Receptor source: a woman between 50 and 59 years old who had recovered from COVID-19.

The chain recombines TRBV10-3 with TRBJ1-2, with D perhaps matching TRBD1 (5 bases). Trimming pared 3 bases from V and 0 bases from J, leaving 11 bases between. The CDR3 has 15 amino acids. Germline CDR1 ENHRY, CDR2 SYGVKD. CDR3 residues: CAISDPGNTNYGYTF. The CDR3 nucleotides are TGTGCCATCAGTGATCCAGGGAACACTAACTATGGCTACACCTTC.

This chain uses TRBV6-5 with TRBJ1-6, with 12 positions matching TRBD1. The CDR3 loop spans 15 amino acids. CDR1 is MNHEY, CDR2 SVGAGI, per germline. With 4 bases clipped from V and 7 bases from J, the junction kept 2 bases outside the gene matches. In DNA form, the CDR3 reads TGTGCCAGCAGTTGGGACAGGGGGCTCAATTCACCCCTCCACTTT. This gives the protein CASSWDRGLNSPLHF.

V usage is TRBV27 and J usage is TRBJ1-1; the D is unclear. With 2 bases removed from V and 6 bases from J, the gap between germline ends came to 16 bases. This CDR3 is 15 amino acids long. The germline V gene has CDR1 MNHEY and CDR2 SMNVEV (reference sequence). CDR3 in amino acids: CASSLGTGVRAEAFF. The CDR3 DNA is TGTGCCAGCAGTTTAGGAACCGGGGTACGGGCTGAAGCTTTCTTT.